This T cell receptor beta chain was captured in a study of blood T cell repertoires in COVID-19. The wider study: The origin of the acute and convalescent COVID-19 samples was the United States, Italy and Spain. The analysed material was cDNA or gDNA that came from T cells, B-cell-depleted T cells, or PBMCs.

Looked up from germline, CDR1 is MNHEY and CDR2 is SVGAGI. The CDR3 consists of 15 residues. Trimming left V 7 bases short and J 0 bases short, with 13 bases between. Original processing methods: Using reference gene primer amplification, nucleated cell counts were estimated. The table came from immunoSEQ multiplex PCR; TCRdb's copy has only in-frame clones and leaves some out. The V and J calls and clone size were taken over from that table, and D and trimming were inferred from the DNA. The data contain about 240,000 clones, 85% to 90% of them singletons. The sequence came from a woman in her 70s with active or convalescent COVID-19. The chain employs TRBV6-5 and TRBJ1-3; D is undetermined. Sequencing was performed on peripheral blood. The CDR3 DNA is TGTGCCAGCATGGCGGGCAGTTACTCTGGAAACACCATATATTTT. This codes for CASMAGSYSGNTIYF.